A single sample is the source of the 22 T cell receptor beta chains below, sequenced in a study of beta chain features in type 1 diabetes. Since all of the isolated RNA was reverse transcribed, expressed TCRB transcripts were what got sequenced. Produced via immunoSEQ multiplex PCR; TCRdb's table is partial and in-frame only. Of 850,000 to 900,000 clones in the sample, under 20% were seen once. The specimen sequenced was naive CD4+ T cells from blood. The receptors derive from a woman younger than 30 in good health.

Only a few counts were recorded for this clone. Other DNA sequences in this sample translate to the same CDR3. This rearrangement joins TRBV7-2 to TRBJ1-2, with 7 bases identical to TRBD1. Per the germline V gene, CDR1 is SGHTA and CDR2 is FQGNSA. J gave up 2 bases and V 1 base, and 1 base lay outside the gene matches. This CDR3 is 14 amino acids long. As DNA, the CDR3 is TGTGCCAGCAGCTTAGACAGGGGAAACTATGGCTACACCTTC. Translated, it gives CASSLDRGNYGYTF.

The chain has TRBV5-6 and TRBJ2-7; either TRBD1 or TRBD2 may fit D (5 bases each). Germline CDR1 SGHDT, CDR2 YYEEEE. Trimming removed 3 bases from V and 3 bases from J, with 10 bases in between. The CDR3 runs to 13 residues. CDR3 coding DNA: TGTGCCAGCAGCTCGGGACGGAACTACGAGCAGTACTTC. This translates into CASSSGRNYEQYF. Combining the CDR3 with reference TRBV5-6 and TRBJ2-7 gives the whole variable domain DAGVTQSPTHLIKTRGQQVTLRCSPKSGHDTVSWYQQALGQGPQFIFQYYEEEERQRGNFPDRFSGHQFPNYSSELNVNALLLGDSALYLCASSSGRNYEQYFGPGTRLTVT.

For this clone: At one of its ends the junction is not consistent with the germline gene, which may arise from a read error. This chain uses TRBV5-1 with TRBJ2-3; 7 bases fit TRBD2. CDR3 length equals 16 residues. CDR1 is SGHRS and CDR2 is YFSETQ in the germline V gene. In DNA, the CDR3 is TGCGCCAGCACCTTGAACGTGGGGGGAGGGCCGAATACGCAGTATTTT. As protein: CASTLNVGGGPNTQYF.

This clone was counted between two and nine times. J is TRBJ1-1 and V is TRBV29-1; D is unresolved. Germline-derived CDR1 and CDR2 are SQVTM and ANQGSEA. The V end was cut by 6 bases, the J end by 0 bases, with 11 bases between. The CDR3 covers 13 residues. CDR3 DNA sequence: TGCAGCGTCTCGACAACCATGAACACTGAAGCTTTCTTT. Translation gives CSVSTTMNTEAFF. The complete variable domain, with remaining parts taken from reference TRBV29-1 and TRBJ1-1, reads SAVISQKPSRDICQRGTSLTIQCQVDSQVTMMFWYRQQPGQSLTLIATANQGSEATYESGFVIDKFPISRPNLTFSTLTVSNMSPEDSSIYLCSVSTTMNTEAFFGQGTRLTVV.

The rearrangement uses TRBV4-3 and TRBJ2-2; TRBD2 aligns across 10 bases. CDR3 length equals 17 residues. J was trimmed by 1 base and V by 3 bases; bases with no gene match: 5. Germline V gives CDR1 LGHNA, CDR2 YSLEER. CDR3 in amino acids: CASSHTGTSVNTGELFF. The CDR3 nucleotides are TGCGCCAGCAGCCACACCGGGACTAGCGTGAACACCGGGGAGCTGTTTTTT.

This clone has just a few counts. This chain joins TRBV19 and TRBJ1-5; the match to TRBD1 covers 7 bases. V lost 6 bases, J lost 1 base, and 3 bases stayed unmatched. The germline gives CDR1 LNHDA, CDR2 SQIVND (reference sequence). The CDR3 consists of 14 residues. CDR3 in amino acids: CASSRQGSNQPQHF. In nucleotides, the CDR3 is TGTGCCAGTAGCCGACAGGGCAGCAATCAGCCCCAGCATTTT.

J is TRBJ1-4 and V is TRBV5-1, with a weak D call TRBD1 (5 bases). Trimming took off 2 bases at V and 3 bases at J, with 11 bases between the two ends. This CDR3 is 15 amino acids long. Germline-derived CDR1 and CDR2 are SGHRS and YFSETQ. CDR3 in DNA: TGCGCCAGCAGCTTACTGGGGCTACCTAATGAAAAACTGTTTTTT. This gives the protein CASSLLGLPNEKLFF. The full variable domain, with the rest looked up from reference TRBV5-1 and TRBJ1-4, is KAGVTQTPRYLIKTRGQQVTLSCSPISGHRSVSWYQQTPGQGLQFLFEYFSETQRNKGNFPGRFSGRQFSNSRSEMNVSTLELGDSALYLCASSLLGLPNEKLFFGSGTQLSVL.

The chain uses TRBV10-3 and TRBJ2-5, with TRBD2 matching 9 bases. Germline values: CDR1 ENHRY, CDR2 SYGVKD. This CDR3 has 14 amino acids. The ends lost 2 bases at V and 9 bases at J; junction bases unmatched: 7. The CDR3 spells CAISEINSGSSQYF. The CDR3 nucleotides are TGTGCCATCAGTGAGATCAATAGCGGGAGTTCCCAGTACTTC.

This clone has a handful of counts. V usage is TRBV19 and J usage is TRBJ1-1, with D possibly matching TRBD1 (6 bases). The V end was cut by 4 bases, the J end by 11 bases, with 17 bases between. Germline V gene sequence: CDR1 LNHDA, CDR2 SQIVND (reference sequence). This CDR3 has 13 residues. CDR3 sequence: CASSKRTALRAFF. CDR3 bases: TGTGCCAGTAGTAAACGGACAGCTTTAAGGGCTTTCTTT.

The table lists this clone with a few counts. This chain connects TRBV28 to TRBJ2-7; D not certain. V lost 2 bases and J 12 bases, leaving 11 bases between the germline ends. CDR3 length: 11 amino acids. CDR1 and CDR2 from the germline V gene are MDHEN and SYDVKM. The CDR3 region has the DNA TGTGCCAGCAGTTTAGGCCTCCATCTGTACTTC. This translates into CASSLGLHLYF. The full variable domain, completed using reference TRBV28 and TRBJ2-7, is DVKVTQSSRYLVKRTGEKVFLECVQDMDHENMFWYRQDPGLGLRLIYFSYDVKMKEKGDIPEGYSVSREKKERFSLILESASTNQTSMYLCASSLGLHLYFGPGTRLTVT.

This chain uses TRBV28 with TRBJ1-4, with 9 bases aligning to TRBD1. With 8 bases clipped from V and 8 bases from J, the junction kept 9 bases outside the gene matches. CDR1 and CDR2 from the germline V gene are MDHEN and SYDVKM. The CDR3 extends over 14 amino acids. As DNA, the CDR3 is TGTGCCAGCGCGCCGGGACAGGGTTGGGAAAAACTGTTTTTT. This codes for CASAPGQGWEKLFF.

This clone showed up just a few times. This chain joins TRBV28 and TRBJ1-1; 11 bases align to TRBD1. J was trimmed by 4 bases and V by 10 bases; bases with no gene match: 14. This CDR3 region has 16 residues. Germline CDR1 reads MDHEN; CDR2 reads SYDVKM. CDR3 DNA: TGTGCCACCTATTCCGGGACAGGGGGGAAGACCACTGAAGCTTTCTTT. Translation gives CATYSGTGGKTTEAFF. Full variable domain (outside the CDR3, taken from reference TRBV28 and TRBJ1-1): DVKVTQSSRYLVKRTGEKVFLECVQDMDHENMFWYRQDPGLGLRLIYFSYDVKMKEKGDIPEGYSVSREKKERFSLILESASTNQTSMYLCATYSGTGGKTTEAFFGQGTRLTVV.

The chain is built from TRBV6-5 and TRBJ2-2, with D perhaps TRBD1 or TRBD2 (5 bases each). The germline V gene has CDR1 MNHEY and CDR2 SVGAGI. With 0 bases removed from V and 4 bases from J, the gap between germline ends came to 9 bases. There are 15 residues in the CDR3. The chain's CDR3 is CASSYSRDGTGELFF. Here the CDR3 DNA reads TGTGCCAGCAGTTACTCGAGGGACGGCACCGGGGAGCTGTTTTTT.

With regard to this clone: The sample contains more than one DNA sequence encoding this CDR3. This chain links TRBV9 with TRBJ2-5; D might be TRBD1 (6 bases). The CDR3 runs to 13 residues. Germline CDR1 is SGDLS and CDR2 is YYNGEE. V lost 2 bases and J 5 bases, leaving 10 bases between the germline ends. The CDR3 here is CASSVGQGETQYF. The CDR3 DNA reads TGTGCCAGCAGCGTGGGGCAGGGGGAGACCCAGTACTTC.

This clone showed up just once. The chain employs TRBV19 and TRBJ1-5; TRBD1 might be the D (5 bases). V was clipped by 3 bases and J by 7 bases, with 16 bases between them. Germline CDR1 is LNHDA and CDR2 is SQIVND (reference sequence). This CDR3 region has 15 residues. The CDR3 region has the DNA TGTGCCAGTAGTATGGAGGGTCGATGGGGGCAGCCCCAGCATTTT. The encoded protein is CASSMEGRWGQPQHF.

This clone was seen a handful of times. This chain connects TRBV7-2 to TRBJ2-1, with D possibly called TRBD1 or TRBD2 (6 bases each). CDR3 length: 13 amino acids. The V gene lost 3 bases and the J gene lost 9 bases, with 12 bases spanning the gap. Germline V CDR1 and CDR2: SGHTA, FQGNSA. CDR3 sequence reads: CASSFGSGAEQFF. The CDR3 DNA sequence: TGTGCCAGCAGCTTTGGTTCGGGGGCTGAGCAGTTCTTC.

J is TRBJ2-7 and V is TRBV4-3; D gene ambiguous. Germline V gene lookup returns CDR1 LGHNA and CDR2 YSLEER. V shed 3 bases and J shed 3 bases, with 9 bases lying between them. This CDR3 comprises 13 residues. In DNA form, the CDR3 reads TGCGCCAGCAGCCAGGGCAGAGACTACGAGCAGTACTTC. This encodes CASSQGRDYEQYF.

In this sample, this clone turned up a few times. The CDR3 nucleotides read TGTGCCAGCAGCGTTTCCGGGACTAGCGGCACAGATACGCAGTATTTT. Translated: CASSVSGTSGTDTQYF. The chain recombines TRBV4-2 with TRBJ2-3; 10 positions match TRBD2. The CDR3 consists of 16 residues. CDR1 and CDR2 from the germline V gene are LGHNA and YNFKEQ. V was pared by 5 bases and J by 1 base, with 6 bases of the junction left unmatched.

The chain has TRBV28 and TRBJ2-3; D is uncertain. CDR3 size: 14 residues. Trimming stripped 7 bases from V and 1 base from J, with 12 bases between. Germline CDR1 reads MDHEN; CDR2 reads SYDVKM. Here the CDR3 reads CASNPPAGTDTQYF. CDR3 coding DNA: TGTGCCAGCAACCCCCCCGCTGGCACAGATACGCAGTATTTT.

The genes are TRBV5-1 and TRBJ2-5; 13 bases match TRBD2. The length of the CDR3 is 16 residues. In germline, CDR1 is SGHRS, CDR2 YFSETQ. With 1 base clipped from V and 5 bases from J, the junction kept 5 bases outside the gene matches. The DNA of the CDR3 is TGCGCCAGCAGCTTGCGGACTAGCGGGAGTTTCGAGACCCAGTACTTC. Amino acid sequence: CASSLRTSGSFETQYF.

This clone was counted between two and nine times. The chain is built from TRBV7-2 and TRBJ1-3, with no clear D. CDR1 is SGHTA and CDR2 is FQGNSA in the germline V gene. Trimming removed 1 base at V and 1 base at J, with 11 bases between. The CDR3 runs to 16 residues. In DNA, the CDR3 is TGTGCCAGCAGCTTAGTTGCACAGAGTTCTGGAAACACCATATATTTT. Translated: CASSLVAQSSGNTIYF. Full variable domain (outside the CDR3, taken from reference TRBV7-2 and TRBJ1-3): GAGVSQSPSNKVTEKGKDVELRCDPISGHTALYWYRQSLGQGLEFLIYFQGNSAPDKSGLPSDRFSAERTGGSVSTLTIQRTQQEDSAVYLCASSLVAQSSGNTIYFGEGSWLTVV.

This clone occurred a few times. The chain uses TRBV7-2 and TRBJ2-5; D may be TRBD2 (6 bases). Germline lookup yields CDR1 SGHTA and CDR2 FQGNSA. The CDR3 runs to 15 residues. The V end was cut by 1 base, the J end by 1 base, with 10 bases between. The CDR3 protein is CASSLVGRTQETQYF. CDR3 coding DNA: TGTGCCAGCAGCTTAGTCGGGAGAACCCAAGAGACCCAGTACTTC.